Each of the 19 T cell receptor beta chains below was sequenced from the same sample in a study of blood T cell repertoires in COVID-19. TCRdb's table, derived via immunoSEQ multiplex PCR, lists solely in-frame clones and lacks some. The data show about 180,000 clones, with roughly 81% seen just once and approximately 12% held by the top ten. What was sequenced was peripheral blood. The source of these receptors is a woman older than 75 with COVID-19, enrolled during active disease.

The chain is built from TRBV6-5 and TRBJ1-2, with D possibly being TRBD1 (6 bases). Germline V lookup: CDR1 MNHEY, CDR2 SVGAGI. V shed 5 bases and J shed 8 bases, with 15 bases lying between them. The CDR3 is made up of 13 amino acids. CDR3 residues: CASSRTGRGGYTF. In nucleotides, the CDR3 is TGTGCCAGCAGTCGTACAGGGAGGGGAGGCTACACCTTC.

J is TRBJ2-3 and V is TRBV18; 7 bases are shared with TRBD2. The CDR3 length is 15 residues. The V and J ends lost 0 bases and 6 bases, in that order; junction bases with no gene match: 6. CDR1 and CDR2 from the germline V gene are KGHSH and LQKENI. CDR3 amino acids: CASSPPVAGEDTQYF. The DNA for the CDR3 is TGTGCCAGCTCACCACCGGTGGCGGGGGAGGATACGCAGTATTTT.

V usage is TRBV12-5 and J usage is TRBJ2-7; D gene uncertain. CDR1 and CDR2 from the germline V gene are LGHNT and FRNRAP. V lost 0 bases and J 0 bases, leaving 6 bases between the germline ends. The CDR3 spans 14 residues. CDR3 residues: CASGLVSPSYEQYF. Written as DNA, the CDR3 is TGTGCTAGTGGTTTGGTAAGCCCCTCCTACGAGCAGTACTTC.

The chain has TRBV10-3 and TRBJ1-2; D may be TRBD1 (6 bases). Germline V gives CDR1 ENHRY, CDR2 SYGVKD. Between the trimmed V and J ends, which lost 5 bases and 4 bases, there was a span of 11 bases. This CDR3 is 13 amino acids long. The CDR3 DNA follows: TGTGCCATCAGTCCAGGGGCGACCTATGGCTACACCTTC. Protein: CAISPGATYGYTF.

The V call is TRBV10-3, the J call TRBJ2-5, with 8 bases fitting TRBD2. The germline CDR1 and CDR2 sequences are ENHRY and SYGVKD. J gave up 1 base and V 6 bases, and 1 base lay outside the gene matches. This CDR3 has 13 amino acids. The CDR3 loop reads CAISGGVQETQYF. The CDR3 bases are TGTGCCATCAGCGGGGGGGTCCAAGAGACCCAGTACTTC.

The chain links TRBV10-3 to TRBJ2-6, with D tentatively TRBD1 (5 bases). The CDR3 loop spans 15 amino acids. In germline, CDR1 is ENHRY, CDR2 SYGVKD. Trimming pared 5 bases from V and 0 bases from J, leaving 8 bases between. The CDR3 is CAISPQDSGANVLTF. Written as DNA, the CDR3 is TGTGCCATCAGTCCACAGGACTCTGGGGCCAACGTCCTGACTTTC.

The chain recombines TRBV19 with TRBJ2-5; 7 positions agree with TRBD1. With 3 bases clipped from V and 5 bases from J, the junction kept 9 bases outside the gene matches. Germline assignment: CDR1 LNHDA and CDR2 SQIVND (reference sequence). The CDR3 totals 15 residues. The CDR3 DNA is TGTGCCAGTAGTATTATGGCAGGGGGAAGTGAGACCCAGTACTTC. It encodes CASSIMAGGSETQYF.

This clone has just a few counts. The V and J genes are TRBV5-1 and TRBJ1-2; 8 positions match TRBD1. Trimming at V came to 0 bases and at J to 0 bases, leaving 1 base not matched to a gene. This CDR3 is built from 15 residues. Germline V gene lookup returns CDR1 SGHRS and CDR2 YFSETQ. CDR3: CASSLGTGSNYGYTF. The CDR3 DNA reads as TGCGCCAGCAGCTTGGGGACAGGGTCTAACTATGGCTACACCTTC.

This clone was seen once. The V gene is TRBV18, the J gene TRBJ2-3, with a weak D call TRBD1 (6 bases). The V end was cut by 4 bases, the J end by 0 bases, with 17 bases between. Germline V gives CDR1 KGHSH, CDR2 LQKENI. The CDR3 totals 17 residues. CDR3 nucleotide sequence: TGTGCCAGCTCACGTCGGGACAATTACGCTAGCACAGATACGCAGTATTTT. It is translated as CASSRRDNYASTDTQYF.

This sequence joins TRBV27 and TRBJ2-5; TRBD1 is a possible D gene (5 bases). From germline, CDR1 is MNHEY and CDR2 SMNVEV (reference sequence). Trimming took 5 bases from V and 4 from J, leaving 14 bases between them. The CDR3 covers 14 residues. CDR3 amino acids: CASSQIGVPETQYF. As DNA, the CDR3 is TGTGCCAGCAGTCAGATAGGGGTCCCAGAGACCCAGTACTTC.

The CDR3 coding sequence is TGTGCCAGCAGTTTACAGGGGAACTCCTACAATGAGCAGTTCTTC. Its translation is CASSLQGNSYNEQFF. The chain recombines TRBV5-5 with TRBJ2-1, with TRBD1 matching over 7 bases. V was pared by 5 bases and J by 0 bases, with 5 bases of the junction left unmatched. Looked up from germline, CDR1 is SGHKS and CDR2 is YYEKEE (reference sequence). The CDR3 is 15 amino acids.

The chain employs TRBV19 and TRBJ1-5, with 9 bases aligning to TRBD1. Unmatched junction bases numbered 5, after V lost 5 bases and J lost 3 bases. CDR3 length equals 15 residues. In germline, CDR1 is LNHDA, CDR2 SQIVND (reference sequence). In DNA, the CDR3 is TGTGCCAGTAGTTTAACAGGGGGCCTCAATCAGCCCCAGCATTTT. As protein: CASSLTGGLNQPQHF.

This clone was seen just once. The CDR3 reads CASTAGGSGIYF. CDR3 nucleotide sequence: TGTGCCAGCACGGCGGGGGGGTCTGGCATATATTTT. V usage is TRBV12-3 or TRBV12-4 and J usage is TRBJ1-3; D may be TRBD1 (5 bases). The CDR3 length is 12 residues. The V end was cut by 7 bases, the J end by 12 bases, with 16 bases between.

This clone occurred once. The same CDR3 arises from other DNA sequences in this sample as well. The gene calls are TRBV7-2 and TRBJ2-6, with unresolved D. Germline V lookup: CDR1 SGHTA, CDR2 FQGNSA. V was clipped by 1 base and J by 1 base, with 5 bases between them. The CDR3 spans 15 residues. Written as DNA, the CDR3 is TGTGCCAGCAGCTTAGACGGGTCTGGGGCCAACGTCCTGACTTTC. This sequence encodes CASSLDGSGANVLTF.

V is TRBV19 and J is TRBJ1-5; possible D gene TRBD1, 5 bases. The CDR3 length is 13 residues. Germline values: CDR1 LNHDA, CDR2 SQIVND (reference sequence). V was pared by 5 bases and J by 7 bases, with 12 bases between. The CDR3 reads CASSSRGGQPQHF. The CDR3 DNA reads as TGTGCCAGTAGTTCAAGGGGTGGGCAGCCCCAGCATTTT.

This rearrangement joins TRBV5-1 to TRBJ1-6; unclear D gene. The CDR3 contains 16 residues. In germline, CDR1 is SGHRS, CDR2 YFSETQ. The V end was cut by 0 bases, the J end by 5 bases, with 12 bases between. CDR3 sequence: CASSLAGGSDNSPLHF. The DNA for the CDR3 is TGCGCCAGCAGCTTGGCGGGCGGGTCGGATAATTCACCCCTCCACTTT.

The CDR3 here is CASTGTDYYSNQPQHF. In DNA, the CDR3 is TGTGCCAGTACGGGAACAGACTACTATAGCAATCAGCCCCAGCATTTT. The rearrangement links TRBV19 to TRBJ1-5; D ambiguous. Germline assignment: CDR1 LNHDA and CDR2 SQIVND (reference sequence). CDR3 size: 16 residues. Between the trimmed V and J ends, which lost 7 bases and 0 bases, there was a span of 16 bases. Drawing the rest from reference TRBV19 and TRBJ1-5, the complete variable domain is DGGITQSPKYLFRKEGQNVTLSCEQNLNHDAMYWYRQDPGQGLRLIYYSQIVNDFQKGDIAEGYSVSREKKESFPLTVTSAQKNPTAFYLCASTGTDYYSNQPQHFGDGTRLSIL.

This clone was recorded a few times. This chain connects TRBV5-4 to TRBJ1-2, with 9 bases that match TRBD1. The CDR3 covers 14 residues. J was trimmed by 0 bases and V by 4 bases; bases with no gene match: 1. The germline V gene encodes CDR1 SGHNT and CDR2 YYREEE (reference sequence). CDR3 coding DNA: TGTGCCAGCAGCCGGGACAGGGCTAACTATGGCTACACCTTC. It is translated as CASSRDRANYGYTF.

This clone occurred a few times. This sequence joins TRBV20-1 and TRBJ2-7, with D uncertain. The germline V gene encodes CDR1 DFQATT and CDR2 SNEGSKA (reference sequence). CDR3 length: 12 residues. V lost 3 bases and J 5 bases, leaving 11 bases between the germline ends. The CDR3 nucleotides are TGCAGTGCTAGTAGTTTAGGAGACGAGCAGTACTTC. Its translation: CSASSLGDEQYF.